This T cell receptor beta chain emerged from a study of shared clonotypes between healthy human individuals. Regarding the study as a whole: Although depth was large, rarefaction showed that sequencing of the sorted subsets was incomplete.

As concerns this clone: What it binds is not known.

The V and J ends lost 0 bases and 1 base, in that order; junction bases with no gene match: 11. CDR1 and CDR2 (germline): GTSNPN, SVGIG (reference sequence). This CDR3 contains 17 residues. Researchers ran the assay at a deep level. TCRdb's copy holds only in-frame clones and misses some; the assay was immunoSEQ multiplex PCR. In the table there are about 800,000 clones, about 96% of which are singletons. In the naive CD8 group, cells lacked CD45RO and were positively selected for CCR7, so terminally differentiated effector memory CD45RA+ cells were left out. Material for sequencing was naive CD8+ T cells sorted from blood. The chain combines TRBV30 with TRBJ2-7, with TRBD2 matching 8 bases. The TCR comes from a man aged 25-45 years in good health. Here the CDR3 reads CAWSVPLREGFSYEQYF. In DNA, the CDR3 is TGTGCCTGGAGTGTACCCCTACGGGAGGGGTTTTCCTACGAGCAGTACTTC.